This T cell receptor (beta chain) was sequenced in a study of T-cell reconstitution after alpha-beta-depleted transplantation in children. Study-wide results and caveats: A year had passed since transplant, and T-cell counts and diversity by then came mostly from newly produced T cells. About two months after transplant, alpha-beta T cells reportedly came from several hundred expanded graft clones.

CDR1 and CDR2 from the germline V gene are SGHTA and FQGTGA. The CDR3 loop spans 19 amino acids. After removal of 1 base from V and 2 bases from J, the junction contained 12 bases not matched to a gene. About this clonotype itself: Its antigen is as yet unknown.

Molecular barcoding with unique molecular identifiers was used for the TCRbeta library. TCRdb re-derived calls from the PCR reads in MiXCR, one entry per CDR3 protein. The repertoire consists of 750,000 to 950,000 distinct CDR3 sequences, with about 16% occurring once and the leading ten covering approximately 5%. Sequences were derived from PBMCs, mostly from graft donor cells, sampled 360 days after TCRalphabeta/CD19-depleted stem cell transplant. V usage is TRBV7-3 and J usage is TRBJ2-3, with 10 bases identical to TRBD2. The receptor's source is a male patient aged 10 to 17 who had a stem cell transplant for acute lymphoblastic leukemia, so the T cells may come from the graft donor. The CDR3 region has the DNA TGTGCCAGCAGCTTAAGTTCCGGGCTAGCGGGAGACATCACAGATACGCAGTATTTT. Amino acid sequence: CASSLSSGLAGDITDTQYF.